Listed below are T cell receptor beta chains from one sample, sequenced in a study of radiation and T cells in renal cell carcinoma. Clones were sequenced by immunoSEQ multiplex PCR, and TCRdb holds only the in-frame ones, with some missing. The sample lists approximately 120,000 clones; around 81% were seen once. The sequencing here drew on blood, taken from a patient whose treatment included radiotherapy and nephrectomy. The receptors were gathered from a man over 45 with renal cell carcinoma. Each CDR3 is given with its conserved first and last residue. The D gene is left open where the match is weak. Clone size is given for some rows only: seen once, a few or many times, or a class if the clone is expanded.

d_gene | j_gene | v_gene | abundance | CDR3nt | CDR3aa
- | TRBJ1-6 | TRBV6-1 | - | TGTGCCAGCCAACAGGCGGATTATTCACCCCTCCACTTT | CASQQADYSPLHF
- | TRBJ1-4 | TRBV19 | - | TGTGCCAGTAGCTACCAGGGTGCAACTAATGAAAAACTGTTTTTT | CASSYQGATNEKLFF
- | TRBJ1-2 | TRBV5-6 | - | TGTGCCAGCAGCTTGGAGGATGGAAGGGGTGGCTACACCTTC | CASSLEDGRGGYTF
- | TRBJ1-1 | TRBV4-1 | - | TGCGCCAGCAGCCAAGACCCAGGGGAGAACACTGAAGCTTTCTTT | CASSQDPGENTEAFF
TRBD1 | TRBJ1-5 | TRBV14 | - | TGTGCCAGCAGCGCCAGGGGGAATCAGCCCCAGCATTTT | CASSARGNQPQHF
- | TRBJ1-1 | TRBV28 | once | TGTGCCACTTTCTTCGGGGTCGGGAACACTGAAGCTTTCTTT | CATFFGVGNTEAFF
- | TRBJ2-3 | TRBV5-1 | - | TGCGCCAGCAGCTTGGATGTTCAGATAAAGGATACGCAGTATTTT | CASSLDVQIKDTQYF
- | TRBJ1-1 | TRBV28 | - | TGTGCCAGCAGTCCCGCCGGGACGCTTAACACTGAAGCTTTCTTT | CASSPAGTLNTEAFF
TRBD2 | TRBJ2-5 | TRBV19 | - | TGTGCCAGTAGTATGTATGGTGCTAGCGGGGGGGTTCAAGAGACCCAGTACTTC | CASSMYGASGGVQETQYF
- | TRBJ2-7 | TRBV4-3 | - | TGCGCCAGCAGCCAAGATCCGTCCAACTACGAGCAGTACTTC | CASSQDPSNYEQYF
- | TRBJ2-1 | TRBV4-1 | - | TGCGCCAGCAGCCGCGAAGGTCGGGGGGCCGGGAATGAGCAGTTCTTC | CASSREGRGAGNEQFF
TRBD2 | TRBJ2-2 | TRBV19 | - | TGTGCCAGTAGTCCTCTAGCGGGGGCGGTCGGGGAGCTGTTTTTT | CASSPLAGAVGELFF
- | TRBJ2-1 | TRBV20-1 | - | TGCAGTGCTAGAGACGTTCATGAGCAGTTCTTC | CSARDVHEQFF
TRBD2 | TRBJ2-5 | TRBV2 | - | TGTGCCAGCAGTGCCGGACTAGCGTATCGGACCCAGTACTTC | CASSAGLAYRTQYF
TRBD2 | TRBJ2-3 | TRBV7-2 | - | TGTGCCAGCAGCTTAAGGAGGACTAGCGGGGGCCTTAGCACAGATACGCAGTATTTT | CASSLRRTSGGLSTDTQYF
- | TRBJ1-2 | TRBV6-5 | - | TGTGCCAGCAGATCCGGGACATATAACTATGGCTACACCTTC | CASRSGTYNYGYTF
- | TRBJ2-5 | TRBV29-1 | - | TGCAGCGCCGATCCCAGGGGAGAAGAGACCCAGTACTTC | CSADPRGEETQYF
- | TRBJ1-1 | TRBV9 | - | TGTGCCAGCAGCGTCCGGGACTTTAACACTGAAGCTTTCTTT | CASSVRDFNTEAFF
- | TRBJ2-2 | TRBV4-1 | once | TGCGCCAGCAGCCAAGGTTTACTAGCCCGAAACCCCGGGGAGCTGTTTTTT | CASSQGLLARNPGELFF
- | TRBJ1-3 | TRBV28 | - | TGTGCCAGCAGCCTCCAGGGGACTGGAAACACCATATATTTT | CASSLQGTGNTIYF
TRBD1 | TRBJ1-2 | TRBV7-2 | - | TGTGCCAGCAGCTTTGGGACAGGGGTGGGTGGCTACACCTTC | CASSFGTGVGGYTF
TRBD1 | TRBJ1-4 | TRBV27 | - | TGTGCCGCAGAAGGTCGACAGGGACTCTGGGATGAAAAACTGTTTTTT | CAAEGRQGLWDEKLFF
TRBD1 | TRBJ2-2 | TRBV19 | - | TGTGCCAGTAGTAGGGGACAGGGAACGAGCGGGGAGCTGTTTTTT | CASSRGQGTSGELFF
- | TRBJ1-6 | TRBV7-3 | - | TGTGCCAGCAGTCCGAGAGGGAGTTCTAATTCACCCCTCCACTTT | CASSPRGSSNSPLHF
- | TRBJ1-4 | TRBV5-5 | - | TGTGCCAGCAGCCCGGTGGGGGGAACCAATGAAAAACTGTTTTTT | CASSPVGGTNEKLFF
TRBD2 | TRBJ2-5 | TRBV9 | - | TGTGCCAGCAGCGGAAGACTAGCGGGGGCCCAAGAGACCCAGTACTTC | CASSGRLAGAQETQYF
- | TRBJ1-3 | TRBV5-1 | - | TGCGCCAGCAGCTTGAATGAAGTCTCTGGAAACACCATATATTTT | CASSLNEVSGNTIYF
TRBD1 | TRBJ1-4 | TRBV27 | - | TGTGCCAGCAGTGAGGACAGGGCCAATGAAAAACTGTTTTTT | CASSEDRANEKLFF
TRBD1 | TRBJ1-2 | TRBV10-1 | - | TGCGCCAGCAGTTCAGGGACAGGGGGAGAGGGCTACACCTTC | CASSSGTGGEGYTF
- | TRBJ1-3 | TRBV9 | - | TGTGCCAGCACCCCACTCCCCTCTGGAAACACCATATATTTT | CASTPLPSGNTIYF
TRBD2 | TRBJ2-7 | TRBV2 | once | TGTGCCAGCAGCGCTTGGACTAGCCGCGACGAGCAGTACTTC | CASSAWTSRDEQYF
- | TRBJ1-5 | TRBV9 | - | TGTGCCAGCAGCGTAGAAGGGATTAGCAATCAGCCCCAGCATTTT | CASSVEGISNQPQHF
- | TRBJ1-3 | TRBV19 | - | TGTGCCAGTAGTAGGCGGGGGCGAAGCTCTGGAAACACCATATATTTT | CASSRRGRSSGNTIYF
TRBD2 | TRBJ2-2 | TRBV4-1 | - | TGCGCCAGCAGCCGACTAGCGGAGAACACCGGGGAGCTGTTTTTT | CASSRLAENTGELFF
- | TRBJ2-2 | TRBV7-3 | few | TGTGCCAGCAGCTCCAATTCTGGGGAGCTGTTTTTT | CASSSNSGELFF
TRBD1 | TRBJ1-2 | TRBV7-2 | - | TGTGCCAGCAGCTTAGTCGGGACAGAGGCATCCTATGGCTACACCTTC | CASSLVGTEASYGYTF
TRBD1 | TRBJ1-2 | TRBV11-2 | - | TGTGCCAGCAGCTTCCGACCCGGGACAGGGGGCTCTCAGGATGGCTACACCTTC | CASSFRPGTGGSQDGYTF
TRBD1 | TRBJ2-2 | TRBV7-2 | - | TGTGCCAGCAGCTTAGTTCCGGGACAGGGGTGGGACACCGGGGAGCTGTTTTTT | CASSLVPGQGWDTGELFF
- | TRBJ2-1 | TRBV5-4 | once | TGTGCCAGCAGCTTGTCCGTGCGGGATCCCTACAATGAGCAGTTCTTC | CASSLSVRDPYNEQFF